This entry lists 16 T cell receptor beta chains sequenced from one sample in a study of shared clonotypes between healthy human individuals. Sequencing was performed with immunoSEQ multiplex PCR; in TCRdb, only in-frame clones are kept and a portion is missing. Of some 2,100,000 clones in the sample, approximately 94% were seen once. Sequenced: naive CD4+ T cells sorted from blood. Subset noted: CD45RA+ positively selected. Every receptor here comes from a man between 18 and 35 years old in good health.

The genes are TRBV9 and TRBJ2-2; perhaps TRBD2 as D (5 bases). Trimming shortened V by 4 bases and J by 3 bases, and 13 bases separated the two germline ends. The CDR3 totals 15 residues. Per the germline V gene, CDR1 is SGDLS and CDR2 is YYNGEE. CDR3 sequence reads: CASSLPEGYTGELFF. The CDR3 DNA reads TGTGCCAGCAGCCTCCCAGAGGGTTACACCGGGGAGCTGTTTTTT.

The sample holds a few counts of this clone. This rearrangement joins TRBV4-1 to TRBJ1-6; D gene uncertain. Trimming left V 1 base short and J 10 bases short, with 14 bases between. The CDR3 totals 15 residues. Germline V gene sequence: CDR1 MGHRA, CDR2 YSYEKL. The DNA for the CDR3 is TGCGCCAGCAGCCAAGTTCTGGCGACTGGCTCACCCCTCCACTTT. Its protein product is CASSQVLATGSPLHF.

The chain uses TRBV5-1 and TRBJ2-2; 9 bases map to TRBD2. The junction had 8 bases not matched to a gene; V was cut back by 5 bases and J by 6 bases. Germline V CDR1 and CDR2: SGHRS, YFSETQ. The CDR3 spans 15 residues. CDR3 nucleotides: TGCGCCAGCAGATCTCTAGCGGGGACCCCCGGGGAGCTGTTTTTT. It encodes CASRSLAGTPGELFF.

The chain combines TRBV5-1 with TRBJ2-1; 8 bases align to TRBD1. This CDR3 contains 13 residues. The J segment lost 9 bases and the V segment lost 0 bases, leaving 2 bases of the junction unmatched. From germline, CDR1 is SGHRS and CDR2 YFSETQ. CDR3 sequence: CASSLDRGSEQFF. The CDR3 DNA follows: TGCGCCAGCAGCTTGGACAGGGGGAGTGAGCAGTTCTTC.

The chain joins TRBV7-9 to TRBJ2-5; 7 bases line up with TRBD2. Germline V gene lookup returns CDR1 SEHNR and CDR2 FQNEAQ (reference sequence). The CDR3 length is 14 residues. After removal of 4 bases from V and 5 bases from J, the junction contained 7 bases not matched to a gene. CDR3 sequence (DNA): TGTGCCAGCAGCTACGGCGGGGGAAGGGAGACCCAGTACTTC. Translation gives CASSYGGGRETQYF.

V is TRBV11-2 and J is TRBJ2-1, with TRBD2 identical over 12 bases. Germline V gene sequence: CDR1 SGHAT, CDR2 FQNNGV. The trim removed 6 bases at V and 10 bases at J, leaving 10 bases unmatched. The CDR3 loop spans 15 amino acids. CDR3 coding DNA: TGTGCCAGCAGGAGCCTAGCGGGAGGGCCTTGGGAGCAGTTCTTC. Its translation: CASRSLAGGPWEQFF.

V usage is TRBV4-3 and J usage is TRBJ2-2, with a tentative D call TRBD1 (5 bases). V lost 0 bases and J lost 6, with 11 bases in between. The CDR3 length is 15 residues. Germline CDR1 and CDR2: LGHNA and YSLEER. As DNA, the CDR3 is TGCGCCAGCAGCCAAGAAGGTGCAGGGCCCGGGGAGCTGTTTTTT. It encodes CASSQEGAGPGELFF.

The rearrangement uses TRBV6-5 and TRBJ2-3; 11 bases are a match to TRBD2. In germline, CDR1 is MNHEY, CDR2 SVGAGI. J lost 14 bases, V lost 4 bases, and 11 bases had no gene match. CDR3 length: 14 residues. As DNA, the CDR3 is TGTGCCAGCAGTTCTAGGACTAGCGGGCCCACGTGGTATTTT. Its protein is CASSSRTSGPTWYF.

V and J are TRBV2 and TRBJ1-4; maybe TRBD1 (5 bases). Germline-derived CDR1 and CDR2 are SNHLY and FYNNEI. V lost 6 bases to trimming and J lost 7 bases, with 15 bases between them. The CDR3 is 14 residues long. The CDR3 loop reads CASSGQGFGEKLFF. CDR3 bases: TGTGCCAGCAGCGGCCAGGGTTTTGGTGAAAAACTGTTTTTT. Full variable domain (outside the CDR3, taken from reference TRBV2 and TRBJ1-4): EPEVTQTPSHQVTQMGQEVILRCVPISNHLYFYWYRQILGQKVEFLVSFYNNEISEKSEIFDDQFSVERPDGSNFTLKIRSTKLEDSAMYFCASSGQGFGEKLFFGSGTQLSVL.

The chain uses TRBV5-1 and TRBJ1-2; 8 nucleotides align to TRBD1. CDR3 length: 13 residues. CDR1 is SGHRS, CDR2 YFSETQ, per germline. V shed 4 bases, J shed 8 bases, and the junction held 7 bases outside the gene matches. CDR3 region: CASSETGEGGYTF. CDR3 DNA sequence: TGCGCCAGCAGCGAGACAGGGGAAGGCGGCTACACCTTC.

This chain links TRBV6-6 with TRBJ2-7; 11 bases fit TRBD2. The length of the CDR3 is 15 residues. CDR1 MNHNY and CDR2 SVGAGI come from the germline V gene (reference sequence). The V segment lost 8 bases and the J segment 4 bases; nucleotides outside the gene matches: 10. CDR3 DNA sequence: TGTGCCAGCCGCATTACTAGCGGGAGAGAGTACGAGCAGTACTTC. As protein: CASRITSGREYEQYF.

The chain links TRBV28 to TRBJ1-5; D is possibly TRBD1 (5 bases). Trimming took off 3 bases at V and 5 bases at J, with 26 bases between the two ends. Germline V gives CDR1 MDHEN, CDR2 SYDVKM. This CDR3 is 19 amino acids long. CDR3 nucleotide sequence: TGTGCCAGCAGTTTTACCCACCCTAGGAGACAGCAGTGGGATCAGCCCCAGCATTTT. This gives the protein CASSFTHPRRQQWDQPQHF.

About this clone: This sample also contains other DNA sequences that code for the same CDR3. In DNA form, the CDR3 reads TGCGCCAGCAGCCCGGACCTGAGCTCCTACAATGAGCAGTTCTTC. Translation: CASSPDLSSYNEQFF. The chain recombines TRBV4-1 with TRBJ2-1; D gene ambiguous. The CDR3 loop spans 15 amino acids. Germline CDR1 and CDR2: MGHRA and YSYEKL. Trimming took 4 bases from V and 0 from J, leaving 10 bases between them.

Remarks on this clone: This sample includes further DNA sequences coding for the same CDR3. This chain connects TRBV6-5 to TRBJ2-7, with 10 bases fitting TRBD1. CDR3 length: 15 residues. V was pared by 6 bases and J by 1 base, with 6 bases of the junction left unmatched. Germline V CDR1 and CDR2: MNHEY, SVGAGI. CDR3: CASSLRDRGSYEQYF. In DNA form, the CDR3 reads TGTGCCAGCAGCCTCCGGGACAGGGGATCCTACGAGCAGTACTTC.

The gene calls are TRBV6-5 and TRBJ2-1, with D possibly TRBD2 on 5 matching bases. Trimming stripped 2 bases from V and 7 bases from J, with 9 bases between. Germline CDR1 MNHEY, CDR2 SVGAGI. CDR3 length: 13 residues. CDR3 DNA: TGTGCCAGCAGTTACCGCTCGGGGAATGAGCAGTTCTTC. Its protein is CASSYRSGNEQFF.

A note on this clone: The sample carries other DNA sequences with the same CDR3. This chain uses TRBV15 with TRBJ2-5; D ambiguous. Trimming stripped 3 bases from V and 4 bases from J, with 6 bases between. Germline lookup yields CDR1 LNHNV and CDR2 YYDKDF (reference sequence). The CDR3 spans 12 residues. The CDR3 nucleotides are TGTGCCACCAGCAGGGATGGAGAGACCCAGTACTTC. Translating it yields CATSRDGETQYF.